This T cell receptor beta chain was sequenced for a study of T cell repertoires in cytomegalovirus infection. At the level of the study: Carrying CMV and the relevant HLA type showed in public TCR beta signatures.

Per germline, CDR1 SGHTA and CDR2 FQGTGA. The V end was cut by 0 bases, the J end by 4 bases, with 13 bases between. The CDR3 length is 16 residues. Worth noting for this clonotype: Its antigen is as yet unknown.

MiXCR was run by TCRdb on the reads, yielding one entry per CDR3 protein. The sample includes some 220,000 distinct CDR3 sequences, about 39% of them seen just once. The specimen comprised CD8+ T cells from cultured PBMCs, sampled from culture after CMV antigen stimulation. The sequence came from a human donor in good health (CMV status not recorded). Some clones in this sample may be carry-over from other donors' samples. This chain links TRBV7-3 with TRBJ2-1; D possibly matches TRBD1 or TRBD2 (5 bases each). The CDR3 DNA reads as TGTGCCAGCAGCTTAACGGGGGTAAACCTTTACAATGAGCAGTTCTTC. As protein: CASSLTGVNLYNEQFF.